The 8 T cell receptor beta chains reported below all come from one sample, sequenced in a study of T cell responses to AZD1222 COVID-19 vaccine. Method: immunoSEQ multiplex PCR; TCRdb's copy keeps in-frame clones and lacks some. This table holds approximately 140,000 clones, about 91% found once. The material was peripheral blood, obtained on day 0 of AZD1222 vaccination. Receptors were obtained from an adult in good health.

The chain couples TRBV24-1 to TRBJ2-1, with unresolved D. This CDR3 spans 14 amino acids. The germline CDR1 and CDR2 sequences are KGHDR and SFDVKD. V was cut by 3 bases and J by 7 bases, with 12 bases left in between. For the CDR3, the DNA is TGTGCCACCAGTGATCTCCGGAGTGGGAATGAGCAGTTCTTC. Residues: CATSDLRSGNEQFF.

V gene TRBV14 combines with J gene TRBJ1-2; D may be TRBD1 (6 bases). The CDR3 runs 14 residues. Trimming shortened V by 1 base and J by 9 bases, and 15 bases separated the two germline ends. CDR1 is SGHDN, CDR2 FVKESK, per germline. The CDR3 DNA reads as TGTGCCAGCAGCCAAGTACAGGGAATCGGGCGCTACACCTTC. Translated: CASSQVQGIGRYTF.

CDR3: CASSQDPGQGYGYTF. DNA of the CDR3: TGTGCCAGCAGCCAAGATCCCGGACAGGGCTATGGCTACACCTTC. The chain employs TRBV4-2 and TRBJ1-2, with TRBD1 matching 8 bases. Germline trimming cut 0 bases from V and 4 bases from J; bases unmatched to any gene: 4. Germline V gene data show CDR1 as LGHNA and CDR2 as YNFKEQ. This CDR3 contains 15 residues.

The chain uses TRBV5-1 and TRBJ1-5; no clear D gene. This CDR3 has 15 amino acids. From germline, CDR1 is SGHRS and CDR2 YFSETQ. V lost 0 bases, J lost 0 bases, and 7 bases lay in between. CDR3 protein: CASSLGRHSNQPQHF. CDR3 sequence (DNA): TGCGCCAGCAGCTTGGGGCGACATAGCAATCAGCCCCAGCATTTT.

The V and J genes are TRBV7-3 and TRBJ1-2; unclear D gene. The CDR3 has 14 amino acids. The germline V gene encodes CDR1 SGHTA and CDR2 FQGTGA. The V gene lost 5 bases and the J gene lost 0 bases, with 10 bases spanning the gap. The CDR3 region has the DNA TGTGCCAGCAGCCCACAACCGACTAACTATGGCTACACCTTC. Its translation is CASSPQPTNYGYTF.

The chain employs TRBV5-4 and TRBJ1-2, with 8 bases lining up with TRBD1. Germline V gene lookup returns CDR1 SGHNT and CDR2 YYREEE (reference sequence). The CDR3 has 14 amino acids. The V gene end was trimmed by 0 bases and the J gene end by 4 bases; junction bases not matched to a gene: 2. CDR3 sequence reads: CASSLDRGGYGYTF. The CDR3 DNA reads as TGTGCCAGCAGCTTGGACAGGGGGGGCTATGGCTACACCTTC.

The rearrangement uses TRBV28 and TRBJ2-2; the match to TRBD1 covers 9 bases. The CDR3 contains 17 residues. Trimming took 6 bases from V and 4 from J; bases not matched to a gene: 12. CDR1 and CDR2 from the germline V gene are MDHEN and SYDVKM. The CDR3 spells CASSPTTHRGRTGELFF. DNA of the CDR3: TGTGCCAGCAGCCCTACGACCCACAGGGGGCGCACCGGGGAGCTGTTTTTT.

The chain couples TRBV4-2 to TRBJ2-7; TRBD1 might be the D (6 bases). The CDR3 loop spans 18 amino acids. CDR1 LGHNA and CDR2 YNFKEQ come from the germline V gene. V lost 1 base and J lost 7, with 26 bases in between. The CDR3 nucleotides read TGTGCCAGCAGCCAAGGTTGGGGGCAGCAGGACCCCAGGAGAGAGCAGTACTTC. The encoded protein is CASSQGWGQQDPRREQYF.